This T cell receptor beta chain is from a study of beta chain features in type 1 diabetes (dated by TCRdb to between 2018 and 2020). For context, the study as a whole: Mean age, gender distribution, total cell number and subset yield were not different between patients and healthy donors. Across all samples, around 99 million sorted cells were examined, and cell number per subset correlated strongly with RNA yield. The study compared the TCRB repertoires of sorted circulating CD4+ T cell subsets in recently diagnosed type 1 diabetes patients with those in matched healthy donors. Whereas all 30 or so donors provided naive and central memory subsets, regulatory and stem cell-like memory subsets were isolated from just 8 patients and about 8 healthy donors.

The entire amount of isolated RNA was reverse transcribed using the High Capacity cDNA Reverse Transcription Kit, so the sequenced TCRB transcripts were expressed ones. Deep immunoSEQ sequencing was applied to naive, central memory and regulatory T cell samples, giving an average of roughly 3.5 million total reads per sample. Sorted cells were lysed in RLT buffer, and RNA was extracted using DNase-treated RNeasy Micro or Mini kits according to cell number. To prevent cross-contamination, every cell subset was processed on its own, while patient and healthy donor samples were processed together. TCRB sequences were amplified from cDNA with the immunoSEQ multiplex PCR, producing 87-bp fragments spanning the CDR3 region. Sequencing of the amplicons was performed on the Illumina HiSeq platform. Turning to the authors' computational methods: Synthetic template baselines were used to correct PCR bias computationally, reads within Hamming distance 2 were collapsed together, and singletons that could not be merged were discarded. By aligning reads against IMGT, V, D and J genes, CDR3 length, and insertions or deletions at six rearrangement sites were assigned. Within each subset, clonotype counts were normalized to sorted cell number, after which true diversity and Gini coefficients were computed with the tcR R package. The overlap coefficient, calculated on TCRB nucleotide sequences, was used to quantify repertoire sharing. Out-of-frame TCRB sequences from naive cells were analyzed to stand in for the pre-selection repertoire. Entries here come from immuneACCESS through TCRdb and include only in-frame sequences with V and J called. Some clones fail to appear in such tables; in the studies checked, an unresolved V gene covers under half of the shortfall, and the cause of the remainder is unknown. For V, J and clone size, that table is used; D and trimming come from the DNA. This sample lists 250,000 to 300,000 clones; around 22% were detected once. The ten largest clones add up to about 0.011% of the sample.

Paper-wide results and their limitations: Type 1 diabetes patients showed a moderate but significant shortening of TCRB CDR3 length in all four CD4+ subsets. Naive, central memory and regulatory TCRB repertoires appeared to be more similar among patients than among healthy donors. HLA sub-analyses involved small numbers of individuals, so any influence of HLA type on TCRB rearrangement remained unresolved. Patients with type 1 diabetes made fewer insertions and deleted more nucleotides at VDJ recombination sites, implying thymic rearrangement abnormalities. Sequencing cDNA rather than genomic DNA could over-represent highly expressing activated cells, although activation and CD3 levels did not differ between groups. PCR may preferentially amplify shorter templates, but because patient and control samples were amplified and corrected together, any resulting skew would affect both groups equally.

The junction shows trimming of 5 bases on V and 1 base on J, plus 11 bases between the germline ends. Looking up the germline V gene yields CDR1 SGHTA and CDR2 FQGNSA. The CDR3 runs 14 residues from the cysteine to the phenylalanine. CDR3 DNA is the only sequence kept; it has 42 bases, read in frame from the first base. A word on this clone: The antigen this receptor binds is unknown. It has no much larger one-base neighbor in the sample; base qualities were not kept.

Each donor gave one peripheral blood draw, roughly 120 mL on average, collected into heparinised tubes. A BD FACSAria II and a panel including CD45RO, CCR7, CD25, CD127, CD95 and CD27 were used to sort naive, central memory, regulatory and stem cell-like memory CD4+ T cells. Purity was above 98% for every sorted population. Right away, PBMCs were isolated by Lymphoprep density gradient centrifugation and were stained directly, with no culture step. Samples were stained and sorted in pairs, with one healthy donor and one patient per experiment, so that batch effects were minimized. The sequence was collected from a woman aged 25 to 39 with type 1 diabetes. Sequencing was carried out using naive CD4+ T cells from blood. Taken with the paper, the label for cell subset or site translates to: true naive CD4+ T cells. The sequence is built from TRBV7-2 and TRBJ1-1; perhaps TRBD1 is the D gene, with 5 bases matching. In nucleotides, the sequence is TGTGCCAGCAGCCCGAGGAGGGGGAACACTGAAGCTTTCTTT. Its coded protein is CASSPRRGNTEAFF.